This is a list of T cell receptor beta chains from one sample in a study of early T cells in non-severe SARS-CoV-2 infection. Each CDR3 protein gets one entry after TCRdb re-called the 5' RACE reads with MiXCR. Of approximately 66,000 distinct CDR3 sequences detected, 13% appear once; the ten largest clones hold approximately 4.7%. Sequences were obtained from whole blood. Every receptor here comes from an adult who was a healthcare worker with PCR-confirmed SARS-CoV-2 infection or an uninfected control (not recorded which). CDR3s include the opening cysteine and the closing phenylalanine or tryptophan. The D gene is left open where the match is weak. Expanded clones are given a class, and other clones once, few, many or no size at all.

D	J	size	V	DNA	CDR3
.	TRBJ2-3	few	TRBV11-2	TGTGCCAGCAGCTTAGATATGGAGGGTGGCCACGCTAGGGTTGACACAGATACGCAGTATTTT	CASSLDMEGGHARVDTDTQYF
.	TRBJ2-1	few	TRBV20-1	TGCAGTGCGGATCCGGGAGAGTCCTACAATGAGCAGTTCTTC	CSADPGESYNEQFF
.	TRBJ1-6	few	TRBV3-1	TGTGCCAGCAGCCAAGGGGGCGATTCACCCCTCCACTTT	CASSQGGDSPLHF
.	TRBJ2-2	.	TRBV19	TGTGCCAGTAGTACCCCGGGACGGAGGGTTACCGGGGAGCTGTTTTTT	CASSTPGRRVTGELFF
.	TRBJ2-7	.	TRBV6-2/TRBV6-3	TGTGCCAGCAGTTACTTGAGGGAAAGCGAGCAGTACTTC	CASSYLRESEQYF
.	TRBJ1-4	few	TRBV14	TGTGCCAGCAGCCAGGCGCGGGACATGGGGCGGCTGAATGAAAAACTGTTTTTT	CASSQARDMGRLNEKLFF
TRBD2	TRBJ2-7	many	TRBV3-1	TGTGCCAGCAGCCAAGGAGGACTAGGAGCGGGGACTTTCTACGAGCAGTACTTC	CASSQGGLGAGTFYEQYF
TRBD1	TRBJ2-3	many	TRBV7-8	TGTGCCAGCAGCCGGAGGGTCCGGGACAGGATCACAGATACGCAGTATTTT	CASSRRVRDRITDTQYF
.	TRBJ2-5	many	TRBV5-8	TGTGCCAGCAGCTTAGGACATATCCAAGAGACCCAGTACTTC	CASSLGHIQETQYF
.	TRBJ2-1	.	TRBV29-1	TGCAGCGTTGCAGTCCGTCACTCCTACAATGAGCAGTTCTTC	CSVAVRHSYNEQFF
TRBD2	TRBJ2-5	many	TRBV12-3/TRBV12-4	TGTGCCAGCAGTATAAAACGGGGGGGAAAAGAGACCCAGTACTTC	CASSIKRGGKETQYF
.	TRBJ2-1	many	TRBV7-9	TGTGCCAGCACCCGGGACCTCAATGAGCAGTTCTTC	CASTRDLNEQFF
.	TRBJ1-6	many	TRBV19	TGTGCCAGTAGTATCGACAATGCTAATTCACCCCTCCACTTT	CASSIDNANSPLHF
.	TRBJ2-2	many	TRBV9	TGTGCCAGCAGCTTTAGGGGGGACCAATCCACCGGGGAGCTGTTTTTT	CASSFRGDQSTGELFF
.	TRBJ2-2	.	TRBV20-1	TGCAGTGCTAGAGACCGGGACGACGACACCGGGGAGCTGTTTTTT	CSARDRDDDTGELFF
.	TRBJ2-7	many	TRBV27	TGTGCCAGCAGTTTAGGGGGGCGCTTCCGAGACGAGCAGTACTTC	CASSLGGRFRDEQYF
.	TRBJ2-3	.	TRBV2	TGTGCCAGCACCCTCTTGGGGACAGATACGCAGTATTTT	CASTLLGTDTQYF
TRBD1	TRBJ2-5	.	TRBV3-1	TGTGCCAGCAGCCAACTACCGGGACAGGGTATGGAGACCCAGTACTTC	CASSQLPGQGMETQYF
.	TRBJ2-5	many	TRBV12-5	TGTGCTAGTCGGGGGTTTACAACGGAAGAGACCCAGTACTTC	CASRGFTTEETQYF
TRBD2	TRBJ2-5	few	TRBV10-2	TGCGCCAGCAGTGGGTTTAGCGGGGGCCAAGAGACCCAGTACTTC	CASSGFSGGQETQYF
.	TRBJ2-5	medium-sized	TRBV7-2	TGTGCCAGCAGCCTGCAAGAGACCCAGTACTTC	CASSLQETQYF
.	TRBJ2-5	many	TRBV6-6	TGTGCCAGCAGTTTTAGGGGTCAAGAGACCCAGTACTTC	CASSFRGQETQYF
.	TRBJ2-2	many	TRBV7-9	TGTGCCAGCAGCCCCTCGAGACTCGGGGAGCTGTTTTTT	CASSPSRLGELFF
.	TRBJ1-1	.	TRBV19	TGTGCCAGTAGTATCTACAGTACCCTGAACACTGAAGCTTTCTTT	CASSIYSTLNTEAFF
TRBD1	TRBJ2-7	many	TRBV28	TGTGCCAGCAGTTTACTAGACAGGGGTATTGGCGAGCAGTACTTC	CASSLLDRGIGEQYF
.	TRBJ2-2	many	TRBV20-1	TGCAGTGCTAGAGGGCAGGGTTCGGTCGGGGAGCTGTTTTTT	CSARGQGSVGELFF
.	TRBJ2-1	.	TRBV5-1	TGCGCCAGCAGCTTGGGAGGGCTCTCCTACAATGAGCAGTTCTTC	CASSLGGLSYNEQFF
.	TRBJ1-6	many	TRBV30	TGTGCCTGGAGCGTCAGGGGAGTAAACTCACCCCTCCACTTT	CAWSVRGVNSPLHF
TRBD2	TRBJ2-1	.	TRBV29-1	TGCAGCGGCACAGGGACTAGCGTAAACAATGAGCAGTTCTTC	CSGTGTSVNNEQFF
.	TRBJ2-1	.	TRBV14	TGTGCCAGCAGCCATCCCGGGAGAGCCCTGGGGAATGAGCAGTTCTTC	CASSHPGRALGNEQFF
.	TRBJ2-7	.	TRBV7-2	TGTGCCAGCAGCTTAGCCATTACCTACGAGCAGTACTTC	CASSLAITYEQYF
.	TRBJ1-1	few	TRBV5-1	TGCGCCAGCAGCCTCGATGGGATAGGTGAAGCTTTCTTT	CASSLDGIGEAFF
.	TRBJ1-1	many	TRBV7-9	TGTGCCAGCAGCTTAGGAGGTGAGACTAAACCCCTCTCCTTT	CASSLGGETKPLSF
TRBD1	TRBJ2-1	many	TRBV20-1	TGCAGTGCGCGCCCACCCGGGACAGCCTTCAATGAGCAGTTCTTC	CSARPPGTAFNEQFF
TRBD1	TRBJ1-2	few	TRBV14	TGTGCCAGCAGTCAGCAACAGGGGGCTCTTGGCTACACCTTC	CASSQQQGALGYTF
.	TRBJ2-7	many	TRBV25-1	TGTGCCAGCAGCGGGACTGCCTGGTTTAGGCAGTACTTC	CASSGTAWFRQYF
TRBD2	TRBJ2-1	.	TRBV29-1	TGCAGCGGTGTCGGGACTAGCGGGTCCAATGAGCAGTTCTTC	CSGVGTSGSNEQFF
.	TRBJ2-7	many	TRBV2	TGTGCCACCAGGAGGTTCGGAAATTACGAGCAGTACTTC	CATRRFGNYEQYF
.	TRBJ1-5	.	TRBV6-1	TGTGCCAGCAGTGAAAGGACAATCATTTATAGCAATCAGCCCCAGCATTTT	CASSERTIIYSNQPQHF
.	TRBJ2-1	.	TRBV6-5	TGTGCCAGCAGGTCGTATCGAGGTGAGCAGTTCTTC	CASRSYRGEQFF
.	TRBJ1-1	many	TRBV29-1	TGCAGCGCCCGGGACATGAACACTGAAGCTTTCTTT	CSARDMNTEAFF
.	TRBJ2-1	many	TRBV20-1	TGCAGTGCTAGATATCGGGGTTACAATGAGCAGTTCTTC	CSARYRGYNEQFF
.	TRBJ2-7	few	TRBV18	TGTGCCAGCTCACCACAGGAACTCTACGAGCAGTACTTC	CASSPQELYEQYF
.	TRBJ2-7	many	TRBV13	TGTGCCAGCAGCTTAAGTGACCGGGACCTCGAGCAGTACTTC	CASSLSDRDLEQYF
.	TRBJ2-2	many	TRBV4-2	TGTGCCAGCAGCCAAGGAACTGGGGAAGCCGGGGAGCTGTTTTTT	CASSQGTGEAGELFF
TRBD2	TRBJ2-5	many	TRBV11-2	TGTGCCAGCAGCTTCGAGGGCCTAGCGGGAGAGACCCAGTACTTC	CASSFEGLAGETQYF
.	TRBJ2-1	many	TRBV19	TGTGCCAGTACCCCGGACAGAAGCTCCTACAATGAGCAGTTCTTC	CASTPDRSSYNEQFF
.	TRBJ2-1	few	TRBV7-2	TGTGCCAGCAGCCTGGGCCTCGCACGCCGATACAATGAGCAGTTCTTC	CASSLGLARRYNEQFF
TRBD1	TRBJ2-7	many	TRBV25-1	TGTGCCAGCACTAGGACAGGGGCCTACGAGCAGTACTTC	CASTRTGAYEQYF
.	TRBJ2-4	.	TRBV12-3/TRBV12-4	TGTGCCAGCAGTGGGGGAAACATTCAGTACTTC	CASSGGNIQYF
.	TRBJ2-5	many	TRBV7-2	TGTGCCAGCAGCTTCCAGGGAGGGGGGGAGACCCAGTACTTC	CASSFQGGGETQYF
.	TRBJ2-5	many	TRBV5-5	TGTGCCAGCAGCTTGGTGGGCGTAGAAGAGACCCAGTACTTC	CASSLVGVEETQYF
.	TRBJ2-3	few	TRBV12-3/TRBV12-4	TGTGCCAGCACCCTTATCGGCACAGATACGCAGTATTTT	CASTLIGTDTQYF
TRBD2	TRBJ2-1	.	TRBV3-1	TGTGCCAGCAGCCTCCCTAGCGGGAGTTACAATGAGCAGTTCTTC	CASSLPSGSYNEQFF